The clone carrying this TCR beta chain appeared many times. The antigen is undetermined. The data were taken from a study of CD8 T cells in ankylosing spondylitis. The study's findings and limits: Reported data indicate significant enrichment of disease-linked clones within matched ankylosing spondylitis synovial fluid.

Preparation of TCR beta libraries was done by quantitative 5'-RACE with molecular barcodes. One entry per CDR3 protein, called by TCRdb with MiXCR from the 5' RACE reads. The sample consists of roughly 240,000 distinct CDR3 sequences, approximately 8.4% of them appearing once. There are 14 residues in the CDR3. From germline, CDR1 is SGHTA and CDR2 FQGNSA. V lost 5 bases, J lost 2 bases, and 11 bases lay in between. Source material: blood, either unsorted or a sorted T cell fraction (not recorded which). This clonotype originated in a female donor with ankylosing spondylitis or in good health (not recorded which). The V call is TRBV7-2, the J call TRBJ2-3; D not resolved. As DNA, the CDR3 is TGTGCCAGCAGCCCAGAGCAGCTCACAGATACGCAGTATTTT. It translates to CASSPEQLTDTQYF.